The present entry profiles one T cell receptor (beta chain) with its context. Looked up from germline, CDR1 is SGHKS and CDR2 is YYEKEE (reference sequence). V shed 1 base and J shed 5 bases, with 10 bases lying between them. This CDR3 spans 14 amino acids. Measured with immunoSEQ multiplex PCR; TCRdb has only the in-frame clones, and not every one. Of under 350,000 clones in the sample, roughly 80% were seen once. This sample was included in a study of blood T cell repertoires in COVID-19. Looking at the study overall: Acute-phase and convalescent COVID-19 samples originated in the United States, Italy and Spain. The analysed material was cDNA or gDNA that came from T cells, B-cell-depleted T cells, or PBMCs.

The chain links TRBV5-5 to TRBJ1-5; a weak D match, TRBD1 (6 bases). Input material: peripheral blood. This clonotype was sampled from a woman aged 45-59 years who had recovered from COVID-19. The CDR3 sequence is CASSLRSGDQPQHF. The DNA of the CDR3 is TGTGCCAGCAGCTTGAGGTCAGGGGATCAGCCCCAGCATTTT.